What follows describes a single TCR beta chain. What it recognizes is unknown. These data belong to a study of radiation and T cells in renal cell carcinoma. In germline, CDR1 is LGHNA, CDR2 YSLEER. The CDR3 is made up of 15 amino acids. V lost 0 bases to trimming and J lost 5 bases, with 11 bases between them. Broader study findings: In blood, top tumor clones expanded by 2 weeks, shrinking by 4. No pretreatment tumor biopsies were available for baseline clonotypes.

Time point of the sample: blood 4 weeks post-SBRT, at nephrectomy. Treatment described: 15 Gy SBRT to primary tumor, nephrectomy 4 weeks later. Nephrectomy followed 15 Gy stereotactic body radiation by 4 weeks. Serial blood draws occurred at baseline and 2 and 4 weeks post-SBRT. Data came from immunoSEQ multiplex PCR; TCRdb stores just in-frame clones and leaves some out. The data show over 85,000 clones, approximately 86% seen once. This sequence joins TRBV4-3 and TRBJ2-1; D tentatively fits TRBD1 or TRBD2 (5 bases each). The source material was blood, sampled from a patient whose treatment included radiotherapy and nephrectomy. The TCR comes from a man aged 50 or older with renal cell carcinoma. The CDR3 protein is CASSQDYGAHNEQFF. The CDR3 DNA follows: TGCGCCAGCAGCCAAGATTACGGGGCCCACAATGAGCAGTTCTTC.